This T cell receptor beta chain was captured in a study of human T cells and chemical hapten exposure (dated by TCRdb to the early 2020s). With respect to the entire study: For sensitization, 2% DPC in acetone was applied to a roughly 2 cm by roughly 2 cm area of upper inner arm skin. Patients additionally received weekly therapeutic DPC doses to the scalp throughout the approximately 24-week study period. Patch testing was done on the upper back using Finn chambers containing 0.01% DPC, and results were scored after 6 days according to International Contact Dermatitis Research Group standards. The patient cohort, mostly female, included alopecia areata with under or over 50% scalp involvement, alopecia totalis and alopecia universalis. The libraries were sequenced as a pool, and the TCR yield per sample differed mostly because of small variations in library volumes within the pool. This study followed changes in the peripheral blood TCR repertoire in vivo during primary and secondary sensitization of alopecia patients to the hapten diphenylcyclopropenone (DPC). Blood samples were taken from patients before sensitization (week 0) and at 2, 6 and about 24 weeks after DPC sensitization. For TCR sequencing, blood came from twenty-nine alopecia patients at anywhere from one to four time points (pre-sensitization, 2, 6 and 24 weeks).

The library was produced with RACE. The data were produced on a NextSeq 500. Library preparation attached unique molecular identifiers to individual cDNA molecules for quantitative, reproducible TCR counting. Both TCR alpha and TCR beta chains were sequenced from each blood RNA sample. The paper's processing steps were these. The median number of TCRs per sample was roughly 98,000, ranging from about 23,224 to 690,600. V, J and CDR3 annotation of the TCR reads was carried out using the Decombinator software suite. For PS versus PT1 abundance plots, all samples were subsampled to the same number of TCRs (28,000). Expanded TCRs were defined as absent before sensitization and observed at least eight times at the 2-week time point. The public reads were reprocessed in TCRdb via fastp at Q25 and MiXCR, keeping in-frame beta chains. Merged by CDR3 protein, the rows form single entries marked with the most common genes and DNA. Here the V and J calls rest on TCRdb's processing, not on the authors' analysis. This sample has fewer than 150,000 distinct CDR3 sequences in its table, and roughly 15% of those were observed once. The ten most abundant clones make up around 0.99% of the sample.

The CDR3 spans 13 residues, from the cysteine through the phenylalanine. The CDR3 DNA has 39 bases and is translated from base 1. Study-level results and caveats: All patients had alopecia, a presumed autoimmune disease, so their immune response might differ from that of healthy individuals. The number of TCRs above 1 in 1000 frequency did not change with DPC sensitization; there was no evidence of global repertoire structure alterations. A positive correlation was found between the number of PT1 expanded TCRs and patch test score, with significance reached at thresholds 8, 16 and 32 but not 4. Repeated subsampling changed both the strength of the expansion versus patch-test correlation and the threshold at which that correlation became significant. Compared with pre-sensitization or healthy control sets, expanded TCRs formed significantly more large CDR3 similarity clusters, which is consistent with antigen-driven responses.

This clonotype has a handful of counts. Its antigen is not yet known. No much larger clone is present one base from it, and per-base qualities are unavailable. Per the publication, the time point label means: patch test 1, 2 weeks after DPC sensitization. The treatment or condition label, read with the paper, signifies: therapeutic diphenylcyclopropenone sensitization with weekly scalp DPC. At each patch-test visit, blood was drawn before the patch test was applied. To be eligible, patients had to be aged 18 to 70, diagnosed with alopecia and judged suitable for DPC therapy, while pregnant patients were excluded. Total RNA was extracted from unfractionated whole blood that had been collected in Tempus Blood RNA tubes.

Sample: whole blood, taken in connection with sensitization to the hapten diphenylcyclopropenone (DPC). Rearrangement joined TRBV1 to TRBJ1-5. TRBV1 is flagged as a pseudogene. This sequence was found in a young man with alopecia areata. Some clones in this sample may be carry-over from other donors' samples. The DNA sequence is as follows: TGCACCAGCAGCCAAAGAGGGAATCAGCCCCAGCATTTT. Protein translation: CTSSQRGNQPQHF.